The rows below give T cell receptor beta chains drawn from one sample of a study of T-cell memory formation after mild COVID-19. TCRdb re-called the 5' RACE reads with MiXCR, one entry per CDR3 protein. This table has hundreds of thousands of distinct CDR3 sequences, 20% to 25% appearing once. Sequenced input: PBMCs or a T cell subset sorted from them (not recorded which). The receptors shown here come from a man aged 18-30 years who had mild COVID-19 (a few samples of this study predate the infection). Cell type and time point are not known. CDR3s include the opening cysteine and the closing phenylalanine or tryptophan. D genes are given only for firm matches. Clone size is shown for a subset of rows, as once, few, many or a class of expanded clone.

clone size	D gene	V gene	J gene	CDR3 protein	CDR3 DNA
few	NA	TRBV4-3	TRBJ1-4	CASSQESSHNEKLFF	TGCGCCAGCAGCCAAGAATCCTCCCATAATGAAAAACTGTTTTTT
few	NA	TRBV10-2	TRBJ2-5	CASSERWKETQYF	TGCGCCAGCAGTGAGAGGTGGAAAGAGACCCAGTACTTC
NA	TRBD1	TRBV7-3	TRBJ1-1	CASTYTGGGREAFF	TGTGCCAGCACCTACACAGGGGGCGGACGAGAAGCTTTCTTT
few	TRBD1	TRBV12-3/TRBV12-4	TRBJ1-1	CASSFPGTEGEAFF	TGTGCCAGCAGTTTCCCCGGGACAGAGGGCGAAGCTTTCTTT
few	NA	TRBV7-2	TRBJ2-3	CASTTDGFTDTQYF	TGTGCCAGCACCACCGATGGATTTACAGATACGCAGTATTTT
NA	NA	TRBV5-1	TRBJ1-1	CASSLGGVSVTEAFF	TGCGCCAGCAGCTTGGGGGGGGTTTCGGTCACTGAAGCTTTCTTT
NA	NA	TRBV6-5	TRBJ1-6	CASSYRNNSPLHF	TGTGCCAGCAGTTACAGGAATAATTCACCCCTCCACTTT
NA	NA	TRBV5-1	TRBJ1-1	CASSLTDEGEAFF	TGCGCCAGCAGCTTGACGGATGAGGGGGAAGCTTTCTTT
NA	NA	TRBV7-2	TRBJ1-4	CASSLGRVSEKLFF	TGTGCCAGCAGCTTGGGCAGGGTCAGTGAAAAACTGTTTTTT
NA	TRBD2	TRBV25-1	TRBJ2-3	CASSDPRGSGVSTDTQYF	TGTGCCAGCAGTGACCCTAGGGGAAGCGGGGTTAGCACAGATACGCAGTATTTT
NA	NA	TRBV7-9	TRBJ2-4	CASSLVEGIKNIQYF	TGTGCCAGCAGCTTGGTTGAGGGGATAAAAAACATTCAGTACTTC
NA	TRBD2	TRBV5-1	TRBJ2-3	CASSLELAGGDTQYF	TGCGCCAGCAGCTTGGAACTAGCGGGGGGAGATACGCAGTATTTT
NA	TRBD1	TRBV20-1	TRBJ2-4	CSAGNRGGPNIQYF	TGCAGTGCTGGAAACAGGGGTGGTCCAAACATTCAGTACTTC
once	NA	TRBV5-1	TRBJ1-4	CASSLRVRRGPEEKLFF	TGCGCCAGCAGCTTGAGGGTTCGGCGGGGGCCAGAGGAAAAACTGTTTTTT
few	NA	TRBV6-2/TRBV6-3	TRBJ1-1	CASSYSPRGTEAFF	TGTGCCAGCAGTTACAGTCCCAGGGGCACTGAAGCTTTCTTT
NA	NA	TRBV27	TRBJ1-5	CASSLVPASDQPQHF	TGTGCCAGCAGTTTGGTCCCGGCTTCCGATCAGCCCCAGCATTTT
NA	NA	TRBV5-8	TRBJ2-3	CASRKGGWSSTDTQYF	TGTGCCAGCAGAAAGGGGGGCTGGTCTAGCACAGATACGCAGTATTTT
NA	TRBD1	TRBV6-2/TRBV6-3	TRBJ1-5	CASRGQGPLQPQHF	TGTGCCAGCAGGGGACAGGGCCCTCTACAGCCCCAGCATTTT
NA	NA	TRBV4-3	TRBJ2-1	CASSLLDSNEQFF	TGCGCCAGCAGCCTCCTCGACAGTAATGAGCAGTTCTTC
NA	NA	TRBV29-1	TRBJ1-1	CSVVGERNAFF	TGCAGCGTTGTCGGGGAACGGAATGCTTTCTTT
NA	TRBD1	TRBV20-1	TRBJ1-5	CSASPGGSYQPQHF	TGCAGTGCTAGTCCAGGGGGCAGCTATCAGCCCCAGCATTTT
NA	TRBD1	TRBV2	TRBJ2-2	CASSIRTGWAGELFF	TGTGCCAGCAGTATACGGACAGGGTGGGCCGGGGAGCTGTTTTTT
NA	TRBD2	TRBV20-1	TRBJ2-5	CSAARTSVYQETQYF	TGCAGTGCCGCCCGGACTAGCGTGTACCAAGAGACCCAGTACTTC
once	NA	TRBV7-6	TRBJ2-5	CATQEEETQYF	TGTGCCACCCAGGAGGAAGAGACCCAGTACTTC
NA	NA	TRBV27	TRBJ1-1	CASRDSINTEAFF	TGTGCCAGCAGAGACAGCATAAACACTGAAGCTTTCTTT